This TCR beta chain was identified in a study of PD-1 blockade in classical Hodgkin lymphoma. The time point is: cycle 4 day 1 (C4D1), after five to seven weeks of nivolumab. There was relapse after autologous stem cell transplantation in every patient, and there was variation in brentuximab vedotin exposure. Sequencing was performed with immunoSEQ multiplex PCR; in TCRdb, only in-frame clones are kept and a portion is missing. The table records roughly 41,000 clones, around 69% of them present only once. The CDR3 extends over 13 amino acids. Germline loops: CDR1 MNHEY, CDR2 SMNVEV (reference sequence). The V end was cut by 6 bases, the J end by 4 bases, with 12 bases between.

The V gene is TRBV27, the J gene TRBJ1-2; D possibly corresponds to TRBD1 (6 bases). The sequence came from a human donor with classical Hodgkin lymphoma. The sequencing used peripheral blood mononuclear cells (PBMCs), collected before the fourth cycle of nivolumab. The CDR3 coding sequence is TGTGCCAGCAGCCCGACAGGAGCCTATGGCTACACCTTC. As protein: CASSPTGAYGYTF.